The T cell receptor (beta chain) under discussion was sequenced for a study of T cell responses to AZD1222 COVID-19 vaccine. Study observations and caveats: Baseline serology detected seropositivity in only six AZD1222 recipients.

A remark on this clone: What it binds is not known.

Some second doses came at about 4 weeks and others at about 12 weeks; these were pooled. Libraries were prepared by immunoSEQ multiplex PCR; TCRdb keeps only in-frame clonotypes and omits some of them. The profile covers about 130,000 clones, with roughly 92% appearing a single time and roughly 1% taken by the ten largest. Sequences were derived from peripheral blood, sampled 28 days after the second AZD1222 dose. The sequence was obtained from an adult who received the AZD1222 COVID-19 vaccine.

The CDR3 nucleotides are TGTGCCAGCAGTTTCCAGGCGCTCCGGGAGCAGTACTTC. Translating it yields CASSFQALREQYF. This chain links TRBV6-2 or TRBV6-3 with TRBJ2-7; D unresolved. Trimming pared 4 bases from V and 7 bases from J, leaving 14 bases between. The CDR3 consists of 13 residues. In germline, CDR1 is MNHEY, CDR2 SVGEGT.